The T cell receptor (beta chain) described here comes from a study of cytomegalovirus exposure and HLA in healthy donors. Findings of the study overall: Most TCR beta V segments were productive about 90% or about 30% of the time in an earlier analysis.

The PCR had 60 Vbeta and 13 Jbeta primers. Assay: immunoSEQ multiplex PCR; the TCRdb copy retains only in-frame clones and omits some. The sample holds about 90,000 clones, just under 90% seen once. The CDR3 sequence is 17 residues long. The ends were cut back, 2 bases at V and 0 bases at J, with 17 bases in the middle. Germline loops: CDR1 SGHRS, CDR2 YFSETQ. Note on this clone: Its antigen is undetermined.

Input material: PBMCs. This sequence was found in a man aged 18-30 years in good health and CMV-seronegative. The gene calls are TRBV5-1 and TRBJ2-5, with a possible D match to TRBD2 (5 bases). The CDR3 nucleotides read TGCGCCAGCAGCTTCAGGACTCCTATCGGGTACCAAGAGACCCAGTACTTC. Translated: CASSFRTPIGYQETQYF. Variable domain in full (rest from reference TRBV5-1 and TRBJ2-5): KAGVTQTPRYLIKTRGQQVTLSCSPISGHRSVSWYQQTPGQGLQFLFEYFSETQRNKGNFPGRFSGRQFSNSRSEMNVSTLELGDSALYLCASSFRTPIGYQETQYFGPGTRLLVL.